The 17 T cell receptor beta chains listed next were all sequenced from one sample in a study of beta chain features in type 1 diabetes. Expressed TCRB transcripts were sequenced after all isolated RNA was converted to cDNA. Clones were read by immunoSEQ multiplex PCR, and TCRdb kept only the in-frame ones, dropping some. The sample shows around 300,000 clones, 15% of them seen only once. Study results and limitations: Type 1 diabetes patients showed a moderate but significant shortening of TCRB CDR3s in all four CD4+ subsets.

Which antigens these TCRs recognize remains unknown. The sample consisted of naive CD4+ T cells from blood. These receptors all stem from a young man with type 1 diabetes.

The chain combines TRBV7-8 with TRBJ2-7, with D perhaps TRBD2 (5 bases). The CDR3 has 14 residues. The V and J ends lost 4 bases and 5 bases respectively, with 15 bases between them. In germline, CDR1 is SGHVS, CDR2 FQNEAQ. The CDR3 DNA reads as TGTGCCAGCAGCTCGATACGGGGAAGACACGAGCAGTACTTC. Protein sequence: CASSSIRGRHEQYF.

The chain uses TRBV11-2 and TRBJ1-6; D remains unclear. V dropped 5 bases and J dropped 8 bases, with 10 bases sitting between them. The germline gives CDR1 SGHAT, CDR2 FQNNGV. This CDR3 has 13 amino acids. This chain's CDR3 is CASSLSGDSPLHF. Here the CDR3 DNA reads TGTGCCAGCAGCCTAAGTGGTGATTCACCCCTCCACTTT.

The CDR3, as DNA: TGTGCCAGCAGCCTCCTAGCGGGAGTTATAGATACGCAGTATTTT. Protein product: CASSLLAGVIDTQYF. J is TRBJ2-3 and V is TRBV7-2; the match to TRBD2 covers 10 bases. This CDR3 contains 15 residues. Germline-derived CDR1 and CDR2 are SGHTA and FQGNSA. V trimming: 5 bases; J trimming: 5 bases; junction bases outside the gene matches: 7.

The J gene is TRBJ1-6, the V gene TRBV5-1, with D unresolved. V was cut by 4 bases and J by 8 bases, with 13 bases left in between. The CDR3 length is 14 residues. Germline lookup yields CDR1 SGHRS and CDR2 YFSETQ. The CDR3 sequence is CASSPTWPDSPLHF. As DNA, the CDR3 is TGCGCCAGCAGCCCGACTTGGCCCGATTCACCCCTCCACTTT.

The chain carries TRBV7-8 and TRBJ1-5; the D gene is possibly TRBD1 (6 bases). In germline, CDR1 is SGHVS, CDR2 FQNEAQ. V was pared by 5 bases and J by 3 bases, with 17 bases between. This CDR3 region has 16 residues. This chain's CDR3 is CASSPEGGGTNQPQHF. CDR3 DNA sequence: TGTGCCAGCAGCCCCGAGGGTGGGGGCACCAATCAGCCCCAGCATTTT. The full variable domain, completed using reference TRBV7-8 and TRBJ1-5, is GAGVSQSPRYKVAKRGQDVALRCDPISGHVSLFWYQQALGQGPEFLTYFQNEAQLDKSGLPSDRFFAERPEGSVSTLKIQRTQQEDSAVYLCASSPEGGGTNQPQHFGDGTRLSIL.

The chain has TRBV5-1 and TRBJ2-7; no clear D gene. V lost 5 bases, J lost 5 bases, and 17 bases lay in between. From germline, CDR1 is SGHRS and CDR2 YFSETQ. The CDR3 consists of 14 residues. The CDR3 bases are TGCGCCAGCAGATCTTTGCGTCTACTGGACGAGCAGTACTTC. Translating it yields CASRSLRLLDEQYF.

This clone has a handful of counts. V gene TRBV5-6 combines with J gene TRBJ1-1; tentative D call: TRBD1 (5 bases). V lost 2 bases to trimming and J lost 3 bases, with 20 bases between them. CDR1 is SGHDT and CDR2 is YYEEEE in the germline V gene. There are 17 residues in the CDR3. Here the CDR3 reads CASSLRSTAHSYTEAFF. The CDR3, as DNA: TGTGCCAGCAGCTTAAGGTCGACAGCCCATTCGTACACTGAAGCTTTCTTT. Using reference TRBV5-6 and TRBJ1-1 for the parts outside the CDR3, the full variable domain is DAGVTQSPTHLIKTRGQQVTLRCSPKSGHDTVSWYQQALGQGPQFIFQYYEEEERQRGNFPDRFSGHQFPNYSSELNVNALLLGDSALYLCASSLRSTAHSYTEAFFGQGTRLTVV.

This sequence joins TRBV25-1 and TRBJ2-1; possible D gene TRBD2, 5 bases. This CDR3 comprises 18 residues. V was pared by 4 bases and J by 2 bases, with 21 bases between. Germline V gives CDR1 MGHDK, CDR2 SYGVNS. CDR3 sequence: CASSGQLDRGEAYNEQFF. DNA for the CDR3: TGTGCCAGCAGTGGGCAGCTAGATCGGGGAGAAGCCTACAATGAGCAGTTCTTC.

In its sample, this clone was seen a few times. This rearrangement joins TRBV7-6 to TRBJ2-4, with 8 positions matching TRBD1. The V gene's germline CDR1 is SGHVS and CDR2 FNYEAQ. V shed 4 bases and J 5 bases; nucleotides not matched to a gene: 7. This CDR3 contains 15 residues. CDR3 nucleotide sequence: TGTGCCAGCAGCTCCGGACAGGGCTGGGAAAACATTCAGTACTTC. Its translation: CASSSGQGWENIQYF.

The CDR3 nucleotides are TGCAGCGTAGCCGGGGTGGCTGAAGCTTTCTTT. Encoded protein: CSVAGVAEAFF. This chain links TRBV29-1 with TRBJ1-1; D unclear. The CDR3 contains 11 residues. The germline gives CDR1 SQVTM, CDR2 ANQGSEA. Deletions cut 6 bases from V and 6 bases from J, with 11 bases between.

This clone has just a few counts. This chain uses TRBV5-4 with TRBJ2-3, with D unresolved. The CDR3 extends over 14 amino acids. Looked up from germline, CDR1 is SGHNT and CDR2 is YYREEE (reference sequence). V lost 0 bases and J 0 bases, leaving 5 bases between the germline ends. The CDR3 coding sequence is TGTGCCAGCAGCTTGGACAGTAGCACAGATACGCAGTATTTT. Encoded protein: CASSLDSSTDTQYF.

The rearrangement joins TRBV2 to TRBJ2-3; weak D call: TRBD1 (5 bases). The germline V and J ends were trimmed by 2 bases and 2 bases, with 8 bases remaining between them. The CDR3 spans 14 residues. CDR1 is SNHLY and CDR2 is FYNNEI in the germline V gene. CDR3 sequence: CASSEQGTTDTQYF. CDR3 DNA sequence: TGTGCCAGCAGTGAACAGGGTACCACAGATACGCAGTATTTT.

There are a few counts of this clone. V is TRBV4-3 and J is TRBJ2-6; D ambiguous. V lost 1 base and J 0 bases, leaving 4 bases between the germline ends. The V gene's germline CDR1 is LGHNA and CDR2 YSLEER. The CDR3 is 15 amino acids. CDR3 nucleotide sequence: TGCGCCAGCAGCCAAGGGCCCTCTGGGGCCAACGTCCTGACTTTC. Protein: CASSQGPSGANVLTF.

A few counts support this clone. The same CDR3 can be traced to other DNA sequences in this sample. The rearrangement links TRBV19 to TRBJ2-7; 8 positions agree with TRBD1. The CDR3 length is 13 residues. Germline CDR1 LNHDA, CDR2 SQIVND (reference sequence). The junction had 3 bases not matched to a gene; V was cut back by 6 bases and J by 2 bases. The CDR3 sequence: CASSTGGTYEQYF. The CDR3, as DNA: TGTGCCAGTAGCACAGGGGGAACCTACGAGCAGTACTTC.

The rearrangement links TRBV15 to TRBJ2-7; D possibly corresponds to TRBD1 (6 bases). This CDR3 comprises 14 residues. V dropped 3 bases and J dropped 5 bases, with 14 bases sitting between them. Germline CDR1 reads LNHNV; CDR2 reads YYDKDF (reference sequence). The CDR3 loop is CATSRDWGRDEQYF. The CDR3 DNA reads TGTGCCACCAGCAGGGATTGGGGGCGGGACGAGCAGTACTTC.

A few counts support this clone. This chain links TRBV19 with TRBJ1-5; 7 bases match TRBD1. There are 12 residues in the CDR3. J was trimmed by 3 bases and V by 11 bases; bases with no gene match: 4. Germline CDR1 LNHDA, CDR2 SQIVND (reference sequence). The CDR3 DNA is TGTGCCTCCAGGGGGGACAATCAGCCCCAGCATTTT. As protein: CASRGDNQPQHF.

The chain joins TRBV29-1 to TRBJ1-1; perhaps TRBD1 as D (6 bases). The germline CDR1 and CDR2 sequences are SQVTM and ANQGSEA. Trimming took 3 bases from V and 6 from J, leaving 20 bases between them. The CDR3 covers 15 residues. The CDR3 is CSVEPWTAPISEAFF. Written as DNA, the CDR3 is TGCAGCGTTGAGCCTTGGACAGCTCCGATATCTGAAGCTTTCTTT.